This T cell receptor (beta chain) was retrieved from a study of blood T cells in healthy people across ages. PBMCs, at least 6.5 million per sample, were isolated. This clonotype was observed a handful of times. Its target is not known. As the CDR3 is not closed by the conserved phenylalanine or tryptophan, this likely results from a read error. With a J-beta primer mix and a sample-barcoded 5' primer, a second PCR ran about 7 to 11 cycles. Each CDR3 protein gets one entry after TCRdb re-called the 5' RACE reads with MiXCR. Altogether about 620,000 distinct CDR3 sequences are present, approximately 21% being singletons, with the ten largest covering roughly 3.7%. Study conclusions and caveats: Naive T cell percentage by flow cytometry tracked strongly with beta diversity. With age, beta diversity per million T cells declined roughly linearly, significantly by 35 to 40.

CDR3 size: 15 residues. The V gene's germline CDR1 is LGHNA and CDR2 YNFKEQ. The sample taken for sequencing was blood. The clonotype comes from a man between 65 and 85 years old in good health. The genes are TRBV4-2 and TRBJ2-5, with D perhaps matching TRBD2 (5 bases). The J call may not be correct, given that the DNA end is closer to TRBJ2-1. CDR3: CASSQAPPTRNEQFL. Here the CDR3 DNA reads TGTGCCAGCAGCCAAGCTCCTCCAACTAGGAATGAGCAGTTCCTC.